Listed below are T cell receptor beta chains from one sample, sequenced in a study of blood T cell repertoires in COVID-19. Generated by immunoSEQ multiplex PCR, the TCRdb table keeps only in-frame clones and is missing some. Of about half a million clones in the sample, about 88% were seen once. The sample taken for sequencing was peripheral blood. These TCRs come from a man aged 18 to 30 with COVID-19, enrolled during active disease. Both conserved end residues are part of each CDR3. A D gene is named only where the DNA matches it firmly. Where a row states a size, it is once, few, many or the class of an expanded clone; other rows omit it.

d_gene: .; abundance: .; len: 12; j_gene: TRBJ1-4; v_gene: TRBV2; CDR3nt: TGTGCCAGCAGTGAACCGTATGAAAAACTGTTTTTT; CDR3aa: CASSEPYEKLFF
d_gene: TRBD2; abundance: .; len: 13; j_gene: TRBJ2-5; v_gene: TRBV12-3/TRBV12-4; CDR3nt: TGTGCCAGCAGTCCCGGGGGGTCGGAGACCCAGTACTTC; CDR3aa: CASSPGGSETQYF
d_gene: TRBD2; abundance: once; len: 13; j_gene: TRBJ2-3; v_gene: TRBV6-5; CDR3nt: TGTGCCAGCAGTCGCGGGAGTGGAAATACGCAGTATTTT; CDR3aa: CASSRGSGNTQYF
d_gene: .; abundance: .; len: 15; j_gene: TRBJ2-7; v_gene: TRBV2; CDR3nt: TGTGCCAGCATCACAGTTAAGGGCAGGGCCCACGAGCAGTACTTC; CDR3aa: CASITVKGRAHEQYF
d_gene: .; abundance: .; len: 14; j_gene: TRBJ2-7; v_gene: TRBV27; CDR3nt: TGTGCCAGCAGTTTAGCGGGGCCTCACTACGAGCAGTACTTC; CDR3aa: CASSLAGPHYEQYF
d_gene: TRBD1; abundance: .; len: 14; j_gene: TRBJ1-2; v_gene: TRBV9; CDR3nt: TGTGCCAGCAGCCCGAGGACAGGGGGCGGTGGCTACACCTTC; CDR3aa: CASSPRTGGGGYTF
d_gene: TRBD2; abundance: .; len: 15; j_gene: TRBJ2-2; v_gene: TRBV7-8; CDR3nt: TGTGCCAGCAACTTACTAGCGGGGGCCACCGGGGAGCTGTTTTTT; CDR3aa: CASNLLAGATGELFF
d_gene: .; abundance: .; len: 14; j_gene: TRBJ2-3; v_gene: TRBV19; CDR3nt: TGTGCCAGTAGCACCTTGACAGTCACAGATACGCAGTATTTT; CDR3aa: CASSTLTVTDTQYF
d_gene: TRBD1; abundance: once; len: 15; j_gene: TRBJ2-7; v_gene: TRBV7-9; CDR3nt: TGTGCCAGCAGCTCAAAGGGACAGGGGGCTGACGAGCAGTACTTC; CDR3aa: CASSSKGQGADEQYF
d_gene: TRBD1; abundance: .; len: 15; j_gene: TRBJ1-3; v_gene: TRBV7-9; CDR3nt: TGTGCCAGCAGCATTACAGGGGTGGCAGGAAACACCATATATTTT; CDR3aa: CASSITGVAGNTIYF
d_gene: TRBD1; abundance: .; len: 15; j_gene: TRBJ1-6; v_gene: TRBV25-1; CDR3nt: TGTGCCAGCAATGCCGGGACAGGGGCCGGTGCACCCCTCCACTTT; CDR3aa: CASNAGTGAGAPLHF
d_gene: TRBD1; abundance: .; len: 14; j_gene: TRBJ1-1; v_gene: TRBV6-5; CDR3nt: TGTGCCAGCAGATGGGACAGGGGTAGTTCTGAAGCTTTCTTT; CDR3aa: CASRWDRGSSEAFF
d_gene: TRBD1; abundance: .; len: 15; j_gene: TRBJ2-7; v_gene: TRBV5-1; CDR3nt: TGCGCCAGCAGCAACCCGGACAGGGGGGTATACGAGCAGTACTTC; CDR3aa: CASSNPDRGVYEQYF
d_gene: TRBD2; abundance: .; len: 13; j_gene: TRBJ2-1; v_gene: TRBV6-4; CDR3nt: TGTGCCAGCAGTGAGGGGACTAGAAATGAGCAGTTCTTC; CDR3aa: CASSEGTRNEQFF
d_gene: TRBD2; abundance: .; len: 15; j_gene: TRBJ2-1; v_gene: TRBV11-2; CDR3nt: TGTGCCAGCAGTTCAATCCGGGGGGGGCCCAGTGAGCAGTTCTTC; CDR3aa: CASSSIRGGPSEQFF
d_gene: TRBD1; abundance: .; len: 14; j_gene: TRBJ2-7; v_gene: TRBV7-2; CDR3nt: TGTGCCAGCAGCCACCGGGACAGACTCTACGAGCAGTACTTC; CDR3aa: CASSHRDRLYEQYF
d_gene: TRBD1; abundance: .; len: 14; j_gene: TRBJ2-1; v_gene: TRBV30; CDR3nt: TGTGCCTGGAGTCCTGAGGCAGGGGGCAATGAGCAGTTCTTC; CDR3aa: CAWSPEAGGNEQFF
d_gene: .; abundance: .; len: 16; j_gene: TRBJ1-3; v_gene: TRBV7-6; CDR3nt: TGTGCCAGCAGCCCGAGGTTCAGCAGCTCTGGAAACACCATATATTTT; CDR3aa: CASSPRFSSSGNTIYF
d_gene: TRBD2; abundance: .; len: 16; j_gene: TRBJ2-7; v_gene: TRBV5-1; CDR3nt: TGCGCCAGCAGCCACTCCAAACTAGCGGGGGCCTACGAGCAGTACTTC; CDR3aa: CASSHSKLAGAYEQYF
d_gene: TRBD1; abundance: .; len: 13; j_gene: TRBJ2-1; v_gene: TRBV19; CDR3nt: TGTGCCAGTAGTACCACAGGGGGGATTGAGCAGTTCTTC; CDR3aa: CASSTTGGIEQFF
d_gene: TRBD1; abundance: .; len: 15; j_gene: TRBJ2-1; v_gene: TRBV19; CDR3nt: TGTGCCAGTAGTATAGGGGGGACAGGGGGAGGTGAGCAGTTCTTC; CDR3aa: CASSIGGTGGGEQFF
d_gene: TRBD1; abundance: .; len: 14; j_gene: TRBJ1-2; v_gene: TRBV19; CDR3nt: TGTGCCAGTAGTAGCACAGGGGGCGCGTATGGCTACACCTTC; CDR3aa: CASSSTGGAYGYTF
d_gene: .; abundance: once; len: 13; j_gene: TRBJ2-1; v_gene: TRBV10-3; CDR3nt: TGTGCTAGGGTTCGGGAGCGGGACAATGAGCAGTTCTTC; CDR3aa: CARVRERDNEQFF
d_gene: .; abundance: .; len: 11; j_gene: TRBJ1-6; v_gene: TRBV24-1; CDR3nt: TGTGCCACCTCATTGGGGAGGGGCCTCCACTTT; CDR3aa: CATSLGRGLHF
d_gene: TRBD1; abundance: .; len: 15; j_gene: TRBJ2-2; v_gene: TRBV2; CDR3nt: TGTGCCAGCAGCGCCCGGGACAGCGCCACCGGGGAGCTGTTTTTT; CDR3aa: CASSARDSATGELFF
d_gene: .; abundance: .; len: 15; j_gene: TRBJ2-7; v_gene: TRBV18; CDR3nt: TGTGCCAGCTCACCAGGAATGATAGGGGCTGACGAGCAGTACTTC; CDR3aa: CASSPGMIGADEQYF
d_gene: TRBD1; abundance: .; len: 16; j_gene: TRBJ1-2; v_gene: TRBV5-1; CDR3nt: TGCGCCAGCAGCTTGGATGGTGCGGGACAGGGTGGTGGCTACACCTTC; CDR3aa: CASSLDGAGQGGGYTF
d_gene: TRBD1; abundance: .; len: 15; j_gene: TRBJ2-1; v_gene: TRBV7-2; CDR3nt: TGTGCCAGCAGCGGACGGACAGGGGTTTTCAATGAGCAGTTCTTC; CDR3aa: CASSGRTGVFNEQFF
d_gene: .; abundance: .; len: 18; j_gene: TRBJ2-3; v_gene: TRBV21-1; CDR3nt: TGTGCCAGCAGCACTCGACTAGCGGGAGGGCCGAGCACAGATACGCAGTATTTT; CDR3aa: CASSTRLAGGPSTDTQYF
d_gene: .; abundance: .; len: 15; j_gene: TRBJ2-5; v_gene: TRBV4-2; CDR3nt: TGTGCCAGCAGCCAAGAGCAGGAGACTAGGGAGACCCAGTACTTC; CDR3aa: CASSQEQETRETQYF
d_gene: .; abundance: .; len: 15; j_gene: TRBJ1-5; v_gene: TRBV7-2; CDR3nt: TGTGCCAGCAGCTTAACTCCGGCGGCCAATCAGCCCCAGCATTTT; CDR3aa: CASSLTPAANQPQHF
d_gene: TRBD1; abundance: .; len: 16; j_gene: TRBJ1-6; v_gene: TRBV7-9; CDR3nt: TGTGCCAGCAGCTCAGGGGGGAGCTCCTATAATTCACCCCTCCACTTT; CDR3aa: CASSSGGSSYNSPLHF
d_gene: .; abundance: .; len: 16; j_gene: TRBJ2-5; v_gene: TRBV13; CDR3nt: TGTGCCAGCAGCCCCGCCCCTGGCGGGGTTCGGGAGACCCAGTACTTC; CDR3aa: CASSPAPGGVRETQYF
d_gene: TRBD2; abundance: .; len: 15; j_gene: TRBJ2-4; v_gene: TRBV24-1; CDR3nt: TGTGCCACCAGTGATTTCTCTAGCGGGAGTGACATTCAGTACTTC; CDR3aa: CATSDFSSGSDIQYF
d_gene: TRBD1; abundance: .; len: 12; j_gene: TRBJ1-1; v_gene: TRBV30; CDR3nt: TGTGCCTGGACCGGACAGGGAGGAGAAGCTTTCTTT; CDR3aa: CAWTGQGGEAFF
d_gene: TRBD2; abundance: .; len: 14; j_gene: TRBJ2-7; v_gene: TRBV19; CDR3nt: TGTGCCAGTAGTATAGTAGGGACTACCTACGAGCAGTACTTC; CDR3aa: CASSIVGTTYEQYF
d_gene: TRBD1; abundance: .; len: 15; j_gene: TRBJ1-2; v_gene: TRBV6-5; CDR3nt: TGTGCCAGCACCTTCGCGGACAGGGCGTCTTATGGCTACACCTTC; CDR3aa: CASTFADRASYGYTF
d_gene: TRBD1; abundance: .; len: 19; j_gene: TRBJ2-1; v_gene: TRBV5-6; CDR3nt: TGTGCCAGCAGCCCGGAGGGACAGGGGGACCTAACTTCCTACAATGAGCAGTTCTTC; CDR3aa: CASSPEGQGDLTSYNEQFF
d_gene: TRBD2; abundance: .; len: 14; j_gene: TRBJ2-1; v_gene: TRBV5-5; CDR3nt: TGTGCCAGCAGCTACCAGGGAGGGACCGGCGAGCAGTTCTTC; CDR3aa: CASSYQGGTGEQFF
d_gene: TRBD2; abundance: .; len: 17; j_gene: TRBJ2-3; v_gene: TRBV2; CDR3nt: TGTGCCAGCAGACCCCTCGGACTAGCGGGAGCAGCAGATACGCAGTATTTT; CDR3aa: CASRPLGLAGAADTQYF
d_gene: TRBD2; abundance: .; len: 14; j_gene: TRBJ2-5; v_gene: TRBV5-6; CDR3nt: TGTGCCAGCAGAGTTAGCGGGGGGCCCGGGGCCCAGTACTTC; CDR3aa: CASRVSGGPGAQYF
d_gene: TRBD2; abundance: .; len: 18; j_gene: TRBJ2-2; v_gene: TRBV11-3; CDR3nt: TGTGCCAGCAGCTCCTACTGGGGCGGGAGAGGGGACACCGGGGAGCTGTTTTTT; CDR3aa: CASSSYWGGRGDTGELFF
d_gene: .; abundance: .; len: 12; j_gene: TRBJ2-3; v_gene: TRBV3-1/TRBV3-2; CDR3nt: TGTGCCAGCGTGGGACTGGGAGATACGCAGTATTTT; CDR3aa: CASVGLGDTQYF
d_gene: .; abundance: .; len: 19; j_gene: TRBJ1-3; v_gene: TRBV27; CDR3nt: TGTGCCAGCAGTTTACGCAGAGGGGCAGGGGCGAATCCTGGAAACACCATATATTTT; CDR3aa: CASSLRRGAGANPGNTIYF
d_gene: .; abundance: .; len: 16; j_gene: TRBJ1-5; v_gene: TRBV19; CDR3nt: TGTGCCAGTAGTATCACAGGGTTAAGGTTTGGACAGCCCCAGCATTTT; CDR3aa: CASSITGLRFGQPQHF
d_gene: TRBD1; abundance: once; len: 15; j_gene: TRBJ2-2; v_gene: TRBV10-1; CDR3nt: TGCGCCAGCAGTCCGGGACAGCCGAACACCGGGGAGCTGTTTTTT; CDR3aa: CASSPGQPNTGELFF
d_gene: .; abundance: .; len: 14; j_gene: TRBJ2-1; v_gene: TRBV10-2; CDR3nt: TGCGCCAGCACCCCGACCGACTTATACAATGAGCAGTTCTTC; CDR3aa: CASTPTDLYNEQFF
d_gene: TRBD2; abundance: .; len: 16; j_gene: TRBJ2-1; v_gene: TRBV6-5; CDR3nt: TGTGCCAGCAGTTACTCCGGGACTAGCGTATACAATGAGCAGTTCTTC; CDR3aa: CASSYSGTSVYNEQFF
d_gene: TRBD2; abundance: .; len: 14; j_gene: TRBJ2-5; v_gene: TRBV9; CDR3nt: TGTGCCAGCAGCGCCAGCGGGGGGAGGGAGACCCAGTACTTC; CDR3aa: CASSASGGRETQYF
d_gene: .; abundance: .; len: 14; j_gene: TRBJ1-1; v_gene: TRBV11-2; CDR3nt: TGTGCCAGCAGCCTGGCCAGGGTCGAGCCTGAAGCTTTCTTT; CDR3aa: CASSLARVEPEAFF